This TCR beta chain is drawn from a study of T cell clones after liver transplantation. Study details: Immunosuppression withdrawal was tried within 2 years after liver transplantation in this trial.

The data were produced by immunoSEQ multiplex PCR, yet TCRdb's version contains in-frame clones alone and is incomplete. The sample holds more than 95,000 clones, less than 95% seen once. V shed 5 bases, J shed 2 bases, and the junction held 9 bases outside the gene matches. Looked up from germline, CDR1 is SEHNR and CDR2 is FQNEAQ (reference sequence). CDR3 length: 16 amino acids. The table lists this clone with a few counts. The specimen was CD4+ T cells from blood, collected 12 months after liver transplant. The chain carries TRBV7-9 and TRBJ2-1; 7 bases map to TRBD2. The sequence came from a human patient who received a liver transplant. Some T cells could come from the graft donor. The CDR3 spells CASSPLSSGPYNEQFF. The CDR3 DNA follows: TGTGCCAGCAGCCCGCTATCTAGCGGTCCCTACAATGAGCAGTTCTTC. Complete variable domain (other parts from reference TRBV7-9 and TRBJ2-1): DTGVSQNPRHKITKRGQNVTFRCDPISEHNRLYWYRQTLGQGPEFLTYFQNEAQLEKSRLLSDRFSAERPKGSFSTLEIQRTEQGDSAMYLCASSPLSSGPYNEQFFGPGTRLTVL.